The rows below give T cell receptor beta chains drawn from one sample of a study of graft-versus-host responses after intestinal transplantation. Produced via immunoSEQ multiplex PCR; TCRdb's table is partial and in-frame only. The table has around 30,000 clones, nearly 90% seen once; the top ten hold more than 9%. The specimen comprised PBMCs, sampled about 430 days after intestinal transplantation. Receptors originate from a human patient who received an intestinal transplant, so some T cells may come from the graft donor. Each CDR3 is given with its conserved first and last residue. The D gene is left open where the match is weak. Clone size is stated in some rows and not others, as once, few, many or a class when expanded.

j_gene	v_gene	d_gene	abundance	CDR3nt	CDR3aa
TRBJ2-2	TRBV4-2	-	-	TGTGCCAGCAGCGGGGACACAAACACCGGGGAGCTGTTTTTT	CASSGDTNTGELFF
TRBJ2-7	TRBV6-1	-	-	TGTGCCAGCACCGACCCACGACAGTACGAGCAGTACTTC	CASTDPRQYEQYF
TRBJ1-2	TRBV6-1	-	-	TGTGCCAGCAGTTCCGAAGAGTGGTATGGCTACACCTTC	CASSSEEWYGYTF
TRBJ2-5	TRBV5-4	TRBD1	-	TGTGCCAGCAGCTACAGGGGGCAAGAGACCCAGTACTTC	CASSYRGQETQYF
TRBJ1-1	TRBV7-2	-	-	TGTGCTCGGGGGGGATCGAACACTGAAGCTTTCTTT	CARGGSNTEAFF
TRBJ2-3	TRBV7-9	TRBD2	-	TGTGCCAGCAGCTTTGCGATAGCGGGAGGAGATACGCAGTATTTT	CASSFAIAGGDTQYF
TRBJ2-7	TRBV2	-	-	TGTGCCAGCAGTGAAGCGCCGGGGATGGCCTACGAGCAGTACTTC	CASSEAPGMAYEQYF
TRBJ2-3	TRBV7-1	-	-	TGTGCCAGCAGCTTAGTAGGGGGGTACACAGATACGCAGTATTTT	CASSLVGGYTDTQYF
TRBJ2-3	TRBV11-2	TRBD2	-	TGTGCCAGCAGCTACCGGTCTAGCGGCGCTGGTACGCAGTATTTT	CASSYRSSGAGTQYF
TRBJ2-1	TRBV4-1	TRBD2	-	TGCGCCAGCAGGTGGACTAGCGGGAGGGGATCAGACAATGAGCAGTTCTTC	CASRWTSGRGSDNEQFF
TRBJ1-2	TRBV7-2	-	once	TGTGCCAGCAGCTTAGTCGGGATTCCCTCCAACTATGGCTACACCTTC	CASSLVGIPSNYGYTF